These T cell receptor beta chains were read from a single sample in a study of blood T cell repertoires in COVID-19. TCRdb's copy holds only in-frame clones and misses some; the assay was immunoSEQ multiplex PCR. The repertoire holds some 250,000 clones, with 88% as singletons. Sequencing was performed on peripheral blood. These receptors all stem from a woman aged 25 to 39 with acute or convalescent COVID-19. Each CDR3 is given with its conserved first and last residue. The D gene is left open where the match is weak. Not all rows give a size; the values are once, few, many and, for expanded clones, a class.

>NA|NA|TRBJ1-3|TRBV28
TGTGCCAGCAGTCCACAGACCGACACCATATATTTT
CASSPQTDTIYF
>NA|NA|TRBJ1-2|TRBV9
TGTGCCAGCAGCGCCCGAGATGGCTACACCTTC
CASSARDGYTF
>NA|NA|TRBJ1-3|TRBV7-9
TGTGCCAGCAGCCCGACAGGAGGAAACACCATATATTTT
CASSPTGGNTIYF
>TRBD2|few|TRBJ2-7|TRBV2
TGTGCCAGCGCGCCGGGACTAGCGGGAAGGCACGAGCAGTACTTC
CASAPGLAGRHEQYF
>NA|NA|TRBJ1-6|TRBV7-9
TGTGCCAGCAGCTTAGGCGGGCAGTATAATTCACCCCTCCACTTT
CASSLGGQYNSPLHF
>NA|NA|TRBJ2-2|TRBV10-2
TGCGCCAGCAGTGTCGCTTTGCTCCTGACTCCCGGCGGGGAGCTGTTTTTT
CASSVALLLTPGGELFF
>NA|NA|TRBJ1-6|TRBV27
TGTGCCAGCAGTTTATTGCAGGGTAGGGGATATAATTCACCCCTCCACTTT
CASSLLQGRGYNSPLHF
>NA|NA|TRBJ2-2|TRBV7-6
TGTGCCAGCAGCTTAAAACGGTCCGGGGCCGGGGAGCTGTTTTTT
CASSLKRSGAGELFF
>TRBD2|NA|TRBJ2-1|TRBV12-3/TRBV12-4
TGTGCCAGCAGCGAATTAGCGGGACCTCTGTTCTTC
CASSELAGPLFF
>TRBD1|NA|TRBJ1-2|TRBV5-4
TGTGCCAGCAGCTTGGCGGTCTCAGGGGGTGGCGACTATGGCTACACCTTC
CASSLAVSGGGDYGYTF
>TRBD2|NA|TRBJ2-7|TRBV5-1
TGCGCCAGCAGCTTGGACTCACCCGGGTTTTGGGCTAGCGGGAGGCTTTACGAGCAGTACTTC
CASSLDSPGFWASGRLYEQYF
>NA|NA|TRBJ2-3|TRBV6-5
TGTGCCAGCCGCCTGCGGCCCACAGATACGCAGTATTTT
CASRLRPTDTQYF
>NA|once|TRBJ1-4|TRBV9
TGTGCCAGCAGCGTATCACAGGGCCTGGGTGAAAAACTGTTTTTT
CASSVSQGLGEKLFF
>TRBD1|once|TRBJ1-4|TRBV4-3
TGCGCCAGCAGCCAAGACCGGACAGGGGCAGGGGAAAAACTGTTTTTT
CASSQDRTGAGEKLFF
>NA|few|TRBJ2-1|TRBV6-2/TRBV6-3
TGTGCCAGCAGTTACGCGGGCGGACGATGGGGTGATGAGCAGTTCTTC
CASSYAGGRWGDEQFF
>NA|NA|TRBJ1-2|TRBV29-1
TGCAGCGTTGACAGGGGCTTAGGCTACACCTTC
CSVDRGLGYTF
>NA|NA|TRBJ2-1|TRBV7-9
TGTGCCAGCAGCTCCTTAGGGGCAAACAATGAGCAGTTCTTC
CASSSLGANNEQFF
>NA|NA|TRBJ2-1|TRBV5-1
TGCGCCAGCAGCTTGGCCCCGGTTAGTCTTCGCTACGACAATGAGCAGTTCTTC
CASSLAPVSLRYDNEQFF
>TRBD2|NA|TRBJ2-7|TRBV6-2/TRBV6-3
TGTGCCAGCAGTTACGGCGGGAGTTTGGACGAGCAGTACTTC
CASSYGGSLDEQYF
>TRBD2|NA|TRBJ2-3|TRBV24-1
TGTGCCACCAGTGATTGGCGGGAGGAAGGGGATACGCAGTATTTT
CATSDWREEGDTQYF
>NA|NA|TRBJ2-3|TRBV5-1
TGCGCCAGCAGCTTGGCCGGGGGAATTCCGAGCACAGATACGCAGTATTTT
CASSLAGGIPSTDTQYF
>TRBD2|NA|TRBJ2-5|TRBV6-5
TGTGCCAGCAGTTACTTCGCGGGACTAGGCCAAGAGACCCAGTACTTC
CASSYFAGLGQETQYF
>NA|NA|TRBJ2-2|TRBV27
TGTGCCAGCAGTTTGAGAGACAGTTGGGCCGGGGAGCTGTTTTTT
CASSLRDSWAGELFF
>NA|NA|TRBJ2-1|TRBV11-3
TGTGCCAGCAGCCCACCTCCACGAGGGCCCTCCTACAATGAGCAGTTCTTC
CASSPPPRGPSYNEQFF
>TRBD1|NA|TRBJ2-6|TRBV7-2
TGTGCCAGCAGCAACCAGGGGGCGCCTGGGGCCAACGTCCTGACTTTC
CASSNQGAPGANVLTF
>TRBD2|NA|TRBJ2-1|TRBV11-3
TGTGCCAGCAGCTTAGGGGGGGGACTAGCGGCCAATGAGCAGTTCTTC
CASSLGGGLAANEQFF
>TRBD2|NA|TRBJ2-7|TRBV5-4
TGTGCCAGCAGCCCTTTCGGCGGACCTATAGCGGGATACGAGCAGTACTTC
CASSPFGGPIAGYEQYF
>NA|NA|TRBJ1-2|TRBV30
TGTGCCTGGACACGAGACTATGGCTACACCTTC
CAWTRDYGYTF
>NA|NA|TRBJ1-2|TRBV9
TGTGCCAGCAGCGCAGTCAGGGGCTACACCTTC
CASSAVRGYTF
>TRBD1|NA|TRBJ2-3|TRBV11-1
TGTGCCAGCAGGGTGACAGGGTCCACAGATACGCAGTATTTT
CASRVTGSTDTQYF
>NA|NA|TRBJ1-3|TRBV5-1
TGCGCCAGCGACCTAAAGGGGGACGGAAACACCATATATTTT
CASDLKGDGNTIYF
>TRBD2|once|TRBJ2-2|TRBV19
TGTGCCAGTAGTATAAAAGCGGGAGGGATATCCGGGGAGCTGTTTTTT
CASSIKAGGISGELFF
>TRBD1|few|TRBJ1-2|TRBV5-1
TGCGCCAGCAGCTGGAGTAAGGACAGGGAAAACTATGGCTACACCTTC
CASSWSKDRENYGYTF
>NA|NA|TRBJ1-5|TRBV6-5
TGTGCCAGCAGTTACTCCCGGGTGGGTCAGCCCCAGCATTTT
CASSYSRVGQPQHF
>NA|NA|TRBJ1-4|TRBV6-6
TGTGCCAGCAGATCGCCAGGAAGGGAAAAACTGTTTTTT
CASRSPGREKLFF
>NA|NA|TRBJ2-1|TRBV29-1
TGCAGCGTTTCCCGTTTGAATGAGCAGTTCTTC
CSVSRLNEQFF
>TRBD1|NA|TRBJ1-6|TRBV30
TGTGCCTGGGACGGACAGGGCGGTTCACCCCTCCACTTT
CAWDGQGGSPLHF
>NA|once|TRBJ1-1|TRBV19
TGTGCCAGTAGTATAGAACTCGTGAACACTGAAGCTTTCTTT
CASSIELVNTEAFF
>NA|NA|TRBJ2-7|TRBV12-3/TRBV12-4
TGTGCCAGCAGCCAACACTACGAGCAGTACTTC
CASSQHYEQYF
>NA|NA|TRBJ2-1|TRBV6-2/TRBV6-3
TGTGCCAGCAGTTATAGCGACTTCAATGAGCAGTTCTTC
CASSYSDFNEQFF
>TRBD1|NA|TRBJ2-4|TRBV2
TGTGCCAGCCTGTCGGGACAGGGTGAAAACATTCAGTACTTC
CASLSGQGENIQYF
>TRBD2|NA|TRBJ2-3|TRBV7-6
TGTGCCAGCAGCTCAGAGACTAGCGGATACACAGATACGCAGTATTTT
CASSSETSGYTDTQYF
>TRBD2|NA|TRBJ2-7|TRBV6-6
TGTGCCAGCAGTCGACTAGCGGGACTATACGAGCAGTACTTC
CASSRLAGLYEQYF